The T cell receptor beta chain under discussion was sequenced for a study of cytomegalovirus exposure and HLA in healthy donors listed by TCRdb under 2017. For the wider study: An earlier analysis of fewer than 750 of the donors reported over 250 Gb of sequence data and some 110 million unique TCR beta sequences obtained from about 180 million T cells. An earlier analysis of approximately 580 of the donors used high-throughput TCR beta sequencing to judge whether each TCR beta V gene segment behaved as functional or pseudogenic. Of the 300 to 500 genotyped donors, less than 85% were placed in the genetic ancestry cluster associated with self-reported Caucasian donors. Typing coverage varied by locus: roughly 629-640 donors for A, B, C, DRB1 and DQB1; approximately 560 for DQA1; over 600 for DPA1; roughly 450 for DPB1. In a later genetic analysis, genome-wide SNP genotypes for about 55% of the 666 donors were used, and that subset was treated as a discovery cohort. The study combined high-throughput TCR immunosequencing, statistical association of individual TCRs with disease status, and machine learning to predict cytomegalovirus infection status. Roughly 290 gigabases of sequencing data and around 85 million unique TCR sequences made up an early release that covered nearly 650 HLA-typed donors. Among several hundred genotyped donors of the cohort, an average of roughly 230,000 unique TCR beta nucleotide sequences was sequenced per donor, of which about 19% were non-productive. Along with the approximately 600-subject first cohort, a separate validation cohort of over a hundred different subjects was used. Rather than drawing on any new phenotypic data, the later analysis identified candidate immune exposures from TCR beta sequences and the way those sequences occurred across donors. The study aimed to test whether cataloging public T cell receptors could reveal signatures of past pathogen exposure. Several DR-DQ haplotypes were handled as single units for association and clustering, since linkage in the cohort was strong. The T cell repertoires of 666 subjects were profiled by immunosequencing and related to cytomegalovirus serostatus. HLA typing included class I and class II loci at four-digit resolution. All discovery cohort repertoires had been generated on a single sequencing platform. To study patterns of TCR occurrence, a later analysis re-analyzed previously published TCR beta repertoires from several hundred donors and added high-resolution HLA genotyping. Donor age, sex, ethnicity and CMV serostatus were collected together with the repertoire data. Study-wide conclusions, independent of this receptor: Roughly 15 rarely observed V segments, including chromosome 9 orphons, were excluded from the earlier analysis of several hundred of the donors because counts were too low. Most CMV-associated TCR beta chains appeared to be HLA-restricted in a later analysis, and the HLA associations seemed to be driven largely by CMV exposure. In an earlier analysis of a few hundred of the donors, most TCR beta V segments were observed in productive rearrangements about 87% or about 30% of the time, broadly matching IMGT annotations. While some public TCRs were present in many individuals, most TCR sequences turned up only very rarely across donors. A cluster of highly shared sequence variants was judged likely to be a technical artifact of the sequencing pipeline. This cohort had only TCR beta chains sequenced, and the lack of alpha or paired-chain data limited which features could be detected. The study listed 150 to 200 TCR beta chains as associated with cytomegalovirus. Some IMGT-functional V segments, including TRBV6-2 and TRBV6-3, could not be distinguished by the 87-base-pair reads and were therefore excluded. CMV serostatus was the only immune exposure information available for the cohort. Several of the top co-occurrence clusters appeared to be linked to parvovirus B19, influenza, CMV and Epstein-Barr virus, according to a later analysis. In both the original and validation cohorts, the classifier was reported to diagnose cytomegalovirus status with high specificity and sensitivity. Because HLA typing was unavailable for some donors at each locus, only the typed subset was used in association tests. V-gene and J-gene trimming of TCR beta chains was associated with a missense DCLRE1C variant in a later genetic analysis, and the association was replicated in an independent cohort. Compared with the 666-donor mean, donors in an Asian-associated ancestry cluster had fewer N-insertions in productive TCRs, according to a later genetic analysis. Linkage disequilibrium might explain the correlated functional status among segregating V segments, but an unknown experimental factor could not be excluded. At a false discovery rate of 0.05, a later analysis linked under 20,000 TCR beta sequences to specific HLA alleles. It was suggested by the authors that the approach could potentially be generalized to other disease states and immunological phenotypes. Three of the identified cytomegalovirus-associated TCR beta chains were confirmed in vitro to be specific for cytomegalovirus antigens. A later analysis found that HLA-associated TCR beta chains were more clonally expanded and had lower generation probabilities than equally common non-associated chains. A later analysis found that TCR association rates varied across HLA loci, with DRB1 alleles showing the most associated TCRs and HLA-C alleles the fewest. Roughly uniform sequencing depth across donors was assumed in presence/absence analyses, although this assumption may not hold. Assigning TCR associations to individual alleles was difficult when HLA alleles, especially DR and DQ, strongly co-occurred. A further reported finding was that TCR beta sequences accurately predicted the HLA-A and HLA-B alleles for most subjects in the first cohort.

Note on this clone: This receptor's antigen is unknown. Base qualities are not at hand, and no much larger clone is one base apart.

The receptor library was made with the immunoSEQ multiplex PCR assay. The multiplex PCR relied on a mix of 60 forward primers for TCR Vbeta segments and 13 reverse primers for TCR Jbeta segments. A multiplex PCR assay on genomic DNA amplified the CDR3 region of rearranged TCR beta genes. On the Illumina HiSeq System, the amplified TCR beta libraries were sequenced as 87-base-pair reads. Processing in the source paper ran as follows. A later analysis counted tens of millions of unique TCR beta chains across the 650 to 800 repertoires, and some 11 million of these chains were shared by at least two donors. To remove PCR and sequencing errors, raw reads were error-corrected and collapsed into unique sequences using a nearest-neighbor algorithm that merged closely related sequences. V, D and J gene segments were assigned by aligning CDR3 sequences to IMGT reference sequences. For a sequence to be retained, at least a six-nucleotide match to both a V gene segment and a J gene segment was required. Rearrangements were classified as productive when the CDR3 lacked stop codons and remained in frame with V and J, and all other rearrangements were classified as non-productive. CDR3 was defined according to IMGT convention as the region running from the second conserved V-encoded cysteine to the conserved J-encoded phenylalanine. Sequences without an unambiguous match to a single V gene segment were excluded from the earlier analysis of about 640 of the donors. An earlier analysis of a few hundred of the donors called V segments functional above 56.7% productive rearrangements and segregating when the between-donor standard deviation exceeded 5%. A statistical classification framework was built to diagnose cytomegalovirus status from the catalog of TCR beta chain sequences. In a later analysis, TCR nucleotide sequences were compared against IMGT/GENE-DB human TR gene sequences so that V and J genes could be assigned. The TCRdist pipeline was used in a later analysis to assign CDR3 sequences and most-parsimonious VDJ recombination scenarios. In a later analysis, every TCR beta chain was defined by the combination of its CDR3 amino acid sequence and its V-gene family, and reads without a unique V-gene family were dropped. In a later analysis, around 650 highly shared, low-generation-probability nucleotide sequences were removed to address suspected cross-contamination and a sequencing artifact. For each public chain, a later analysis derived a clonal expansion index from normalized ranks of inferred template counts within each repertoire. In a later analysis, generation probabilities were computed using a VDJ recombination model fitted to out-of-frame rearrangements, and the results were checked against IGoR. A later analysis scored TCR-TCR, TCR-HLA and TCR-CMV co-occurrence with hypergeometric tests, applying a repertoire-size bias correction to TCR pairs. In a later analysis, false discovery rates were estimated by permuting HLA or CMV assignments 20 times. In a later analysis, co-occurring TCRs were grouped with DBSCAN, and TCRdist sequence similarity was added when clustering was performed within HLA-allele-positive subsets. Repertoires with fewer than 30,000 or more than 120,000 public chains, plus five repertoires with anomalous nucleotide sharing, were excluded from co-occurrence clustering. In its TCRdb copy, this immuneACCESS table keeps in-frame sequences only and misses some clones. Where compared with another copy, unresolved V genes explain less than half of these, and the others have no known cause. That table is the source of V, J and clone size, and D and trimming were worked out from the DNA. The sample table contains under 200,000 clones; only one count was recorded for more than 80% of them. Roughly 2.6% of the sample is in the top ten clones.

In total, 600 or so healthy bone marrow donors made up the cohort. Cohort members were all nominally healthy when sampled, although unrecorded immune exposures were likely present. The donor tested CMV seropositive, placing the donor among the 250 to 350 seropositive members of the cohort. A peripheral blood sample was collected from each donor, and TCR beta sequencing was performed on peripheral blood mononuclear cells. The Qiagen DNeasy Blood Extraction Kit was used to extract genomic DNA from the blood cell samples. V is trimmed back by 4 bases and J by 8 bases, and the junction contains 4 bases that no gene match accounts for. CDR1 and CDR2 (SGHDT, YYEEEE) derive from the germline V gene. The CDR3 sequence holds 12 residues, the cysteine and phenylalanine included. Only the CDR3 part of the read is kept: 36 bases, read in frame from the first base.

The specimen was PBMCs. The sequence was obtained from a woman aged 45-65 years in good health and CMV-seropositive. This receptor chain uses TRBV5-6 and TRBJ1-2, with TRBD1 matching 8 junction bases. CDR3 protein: CASSGTGPGYTF. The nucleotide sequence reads TGTGCCAGCAGCGGGACAGGACCCGGCTACACCTTC.